The rows below give T cell receptor beta chains drawn from one sample of a study of blood T cell repertoires in COVID-19. TCRdb's copy holds only in-frame clones and misses some; the assay was immunoSEQ multiplex PCR. Counted here are roughly 300,000 clones, approximately 87% occurring once; the ten biggest clones make up more than 10%. Sequencing was performed on peripheral blood. These receptors were collected from a woman aged 30 to 39 with COVID-19, enrolled during active disease. Both conserved end residues are part of each CDR3. The order of the fields is V gene, J gene, D gene, clone size, CDR3 protein, CDR3 DNA. D genes are given only for firm matches. Size tells how often a clone was seen (once, few, many) or the class of an expanded clone, and some rows leave it out.

v_call: TRBV7-9
j_call: TRBJ1-4
d_call: NA
clone_size: NA
cdr3_aa: CASSPQGMGEKLFF
cdr3_nt: TGTGCCAGCAGCCCTCAGGGGATGGGGGAAAAACTGTTTTTT

v_call: TRBV3-1/TRBV3-2
j_call: TRBJ1-2
d_call: TRBD1
clone_size: once
cdr3_aa: CASSQGGTGDKGYTF
cdr3_nt: TGTGCCAGCAGCCAAGGGGGAACAGGGGACAAGGGCTACACCTTC

v_call: TRBV13
j_call: TRBJ2-1
d_call: NA
clone_size: NA
cdr3_aa: CASSFPSDSYNEQFF
cdr3_nt: TGTGCCAGCAGCTTCCCCTCGGACAGCTACAATGAGCAGTTCTTC

v_call: TRBV24-1
j_call: TRBJ1-5
d_call: TRBD1
clone_size: once
cdr3_aa: CATSDSGQGGNQPQHF
cdr3_nt: TGTGCCACCAGTGATTCAGGACAGGGCGGCAATCAGCCCCAGCATTTT

v_call: TRBV27
j_call: TRBJ2-2
d_call: TRBD2
clone_size: NA
cdr3_aa: CASSLSGLAGGLNTGELFF
cdr3_nt: TGTGCCAGCAGTTTATCTGGACTAGCGGGGGGACTGAACACCGGGGAGCTGTTTTTT

v_call: TRBV30
j_call: TRBJ1-5
d_call: TRBD1
clone_size: once
cdr3_aa: CAWNGQANQPQHF
cdr3_nt: TGTGCCTGGAATGGACAGGCAAATCAGCCCCAGCATTTT

v_call: TRBV4-1
j_call: TRBJ2-2
d_call: TRBD1
clone_size: once
cdr3_aa: CASSPRGQTNTGELFF
cdr3_nt: TGCGCCAGCAGCCCAAGGGGACAGACGAACACCGGGGAGCTGTTTTTT

v_call: TRBV7-2
j_call: TRBJ2-5
d_call: TRBD1
clone_size: NA
cdr3_aa: CASSTVGTGLIQETQYF
cdr3_nt: TGTGCCAGCAGCACCGTCGGGACAGGGCTGATCCAAGAGACCCAGTACTTC

v_call: TRBV18
j_call: TRBJ1-2
d_call: NA
clone_size: NA
cdr3_aa: CASSPEAAGELTTYGYTF
cdr3_nt: TGTGCCAGCTCACCCGAGGCCGCGGGGGAATTAACTACCTATGGCTACACCTTC

v_call: TRBV10-3
j_call: TRBJ2-6
d_call: NA
clone_size: NA
cdr3_aa: CAISVQAGANVLTF
cdr3_nt: TGTGCCATCAGTGTGCAGGCTGGGGCCAACGTCCTGACTTTC

v_call: TRBV6-4
j_call: TRBJ1-3
d_call: NA
clone_size: NA
cdr3_aa: CASTGHFSGNTIYF
cdr3_nt: TGTGCCAGCACTGGACACTTTTCTGGAAACACCATATATTTT

v_call: TRBV19
j_call: TRBJ2-7
d_call: TRBD2
clone_size: NA
cdr3_aa: CASTPTSGATSYEQYF
cdr3_nt: TGTGCCAGTACCCCGACTAGCGGAGCTACCTCCTACGAGCAGTACTTC

v_call: TRBV6-6
j_call: TRBJ1-2
d_call: NA
clone_size: NA
cdr3_aa: CASTPGREGYTF
cdr3_nt: TGTGCCAGCACCCCCGGGAGAGAAGGCTACACCTTC

v_call: TRBV19
j_call: TRBJ1-5
d_call: NA
clone_size: few
cdr3_aa: CAASDRNQPQHF
cdr3_nt: TGTGCCGCATCGGACAGAAATCAGCCCCAGCATTTT

v_call: TRBV3-1/TRBV3-2
j_call: TRBJ2-5
d_call: TRBD2
clone_size: once
cdr3_aa: CASSHRRTSGETQYF
cdr3_nt: TGTGCCAGCAGCCACCGGAGGACTAGCGGGGAGACCCAGTACTTC

v_call: TRBV19
j_call: TRBJ1-2
d_call: NA
clone_size: NA
cdr3_aa: CASTGGVGPSRDGYTF
cdr3_nt: TGTGCCAGCACTGGGGGGGTTGGACCCAGTAGAGATGGCTACACCTTC

v_call: TRBV6-6
j_call: TRBJ1-3
d_call: NA
clone_size: NA
cdr3_aa: CASSKELGASGNTIYF
cdr3_nt: TGTGCCAGCAGCAAAGAACTTGGAGCCTCTGGAAACACCATATATTTT

v_call: TRBV24-1
j_call: TRBJ2-1
d_call: TRBD2
clone_size: NA
cdr3_aa: CATSDPTPGRDNEQFF
cdr3_nt: TGTGCCACCAGTGACCCTACCCCAGGGAGGGACAATGAGCAGTTCTTC

v_call: TRBV10-3
j_call: TRBJ2-5
d_call: TRBD2
clone_size: NA
cdr3_aa: CAISDGGDQETQYF
cdr3_nt: TGTGCCATCAGTGATGGGGGGGACCAAGAGACCCAGTACTTC

v_call: TRBV6-6
j_call: TRBJ1-1
d_call: NA
clone_size: NA
cdr3_aa: CVVGGPMNTEAFF
cdr3_nt: TGTGTCGTGGGGGGGCCAATGAACACTGAAGCTTTCTTT

v_call: TRBV4-1
j_call: TRBJ2-1
d_call: TRBD2
clone_size: NA
cdr3_aa: CASSQPTSGSGGEQFF
cdr3_nt: TGCGCCAGCAGCCAACCCACTAGCGGATCCGGTGGGGAGCAGTTCTTC

v_call: TRBV30
j_call: TRBJ2-3
d_call: TRBD2
clone_size: once
cdr3_aa: CAWMLAGASQYF
cdr3_nt: TGTGCCTGGATGTTAGCGGGGGCCTCGCAGTATTTT

v_call: TRBV28
j_call: TRBJ1-2
d_call: NA
clone_size: NA
cdr3_aa: CASSFTSDLPLYGYTF
cdr3_nt: TGTGCCAGCAGTTTCACCAGCGACCTACCTCTTTATGGCTACACCTTC

v_call: TRBV11-2
j_call: TRBJ2-1
d_call: NA
clone_size: NA
cdr3_aa: CASSFSGSGTKNEQFF
cdr3_nt: TGTGCCAGCAGCTTTTCCGGTAGCGGTACTAAGAATGAGCAGTTCTTC

v_call: TRBV28
j_call: TRBJ1-3
d_call: NA
clone_size: NA
cdr3_aa: CASSPGREITIYF
cdr3_nt: TGTGCCAGCAGCCCAGGGAGGGAAATCACCATATATTTT

v_call: TRBV7-2
j_call: TRBJ2-5
d_call: TRBD1
clone_size: NA
cdr3_aa: CASSLGVGGTSTQYF
cdr3_nt: TGTGCCAGCAGCTTAGGGGTAGGGGGCACCTCGACCCAGTACTTC

v_call: TRBV6-1
j_call: TRBJ2-5
d_call: NA
clone_size: NA
cdr3_aa: CASSEALGVEQTQYF
cdr3_nt: TGTGCCAGCAGTGAAGCGCTAGGTGTGGAACAGACCCAGTACTTC

v_call: TRBV18
j_call: TRBJ1-2
d_call: NA
clone_size: NA
cdr3_aa: CASSPARDTFYGYTF
cdr3_nt: TGTGCCAGCTCACCAGCTCGGGACACATTCTATGGCTACACCTTC

v_call: TRBV25-1
j_call: TRBJ2-7
d_call: NA
clone_size: NA
cdr3_aa: CASSVAGWNYEQYF
cdr3_nt: TGTGCCAGCAGTGTGGCAGGGTGGAACTACGAGCAGTACTTC

v_call: TRBV19
j_call: TRBJ1-1
d_call: TRBD1
clone_size: NA
cdr3_aa: CASRTGPMNTEAFF
cdr3_nt: TGTGCCAGCCGGACAGGGCCCATGAACACTGAAGCTTTCTTT

v_call: TRBV7-9
j_call: TRBJ2-5
d_call: NA
clone_size: once
cdr3_aa: CASNLQETQYF
cdr3_nt: TGTGCCAGCAACCTACAAGAGACCCAGTACTTC

v_call: TRBV6-5
j_call: TRBJ2-7
d_call: TRBD2
clone_size: NA
cdr3_aa: CASSLLAGEQYF
cdr3_nt: TGTGCCAGCAGTTTGTTAGCGGGGGAGCAGTACTTC

v_call: TRBV4-1
j_call: TRBJ1-5
d_call: NA
clone_size: NA
cdr3_aa: CASSQAGQGNQPQHF
cdr3_nt: TGCGCCAGCAGCCAGGCTGGACAAGGCAATCAGCCCCAGCATTTT

v_call: TRBV6-5
j_call: TRBJ1-2
d_call: TRBD1
clone_size: NA
cdr3_aa: CASSDRDRPHYGYTF
cdr3_nt: TGTGCCAGCAGCGACCGGGACAGGCCGCACTATGGCTACACCTTC

v_call: TRBV5-6
j_call: TRBJ1-2
d_call: NA
clone_size: once
cdr3_aa: CASSRTEIYGYTF
cdr3_nt: TGTGCCAGCAGCCGTACTGAGATCTATGGCTACACCTTC

v_call: TRBV11-2
j_call: TRBJ1-3
d_call: NA
clone_size: NA
cdr3_aa: CASSPVGRNTIYF
cdr3_nt: TGTGCCAGCAGTCCCGTGGGCCGAAACACCATATATTTT

v_call: TRBV13
j_call: TRBJ2-7
d_call: NA
clone_size: once
cdr3_aa: CASSFPGSYEQYF
cdr3_nt: TGTGCCAGCAGCTTTCCAGGATCCTACGAGCAGTACTTC

v_call: TRBV19
j_call: TRBJ1-2
d_call: NA
clone_size: NA
cdr3_aa: CASSIGAETSGYTF
cdr3_nt: TGTGCCAGTAGTATTGGGGCCGAGACCAGTGGCTACACCTTC

v_call: TRBV4-2
j_call: TRBJ2-7
d_call: TRBD2
clone_size: NA
cdr3_aa: CASSQEGGGAPSYEQYF
cdr3_nt: TGTGCCAGCAGCCAAGAGGGCGGGGGGGCTCCCAGCTACGAGCAGTACTTC

v_call: TRBV15
j_call: TRBJ1-4
d_call: TRBD1
clone_size: NA
cdr3_aa: CATSSRGLTNEKLFF
cdr3_nt: TGTGCCACCAGCAGCAGGGGGTTGACTAATGAAAAACTGTTTTTT

v_call: TRBV27
j_call: TRBJ1-5
d_call: NA
clone_size: NA
cdr3_aa: CASMGRGHQNQPQHF
cdr3_nt: TGTGCCAGCATGGGGAGGGGCCATCAGAATCAGCCCCAGCATTTT

v_call: TRBV9
j_call: TRBJ2-6
d_call: NA
clone_size: NA
cdr3_aa: CASSGQVSGANVLTF
cdr3_nt: TGTGCCAGCAGCGGACAGGTTTCTGGGGCCAACGTCCTGACTTTC

v_call: TRBV5-7
j_call: TRBJ2-5
d_call: NA
clone_size: NA
cdr3_aa: CASSSVLYQETQYF
cdr3_nt: TGTGCCAGCAGCTCGGTCTTGTACCAAGAGACCCAGTACTTC

v_call: TRBV21-1
j_call: TRBJ2-7
d_call: NA
clone_size: once
cdr3_aa: CASSKVPFGGVGEQYF
cdr3_nt: TGTGCCAGCAGCAAAGTCCCCTTTGGCGGGGTGGGGGAGCAGTACTTC

v_call: TRBV20-1
j_call: TRBJ1-1
d_call: NA
clone_size: NA
cdr3_aa: CSGLMNTEAFF
cdr3_nt: TGCAGTGGGCTCATGAACACTGAAGCTTTCTTT

v_call: TRBV2
j_call: TRBJ2-1
d_call: NA
clone_size: NA
cdr3_aa: CASSNYNEQFF
cdr3_nt: TGTGCCAGCAGCAACTACAATGAGCAGTTCTTC

v_call: TRBV2
j_call: TRBJ1-3
d_call: TRBD1
clone_size: NA
cdr3_aa: CASLTGSKDTIYF
cdr3_nt: TGTGCCAGCTTGACAGGGAGTAAGGACACCATATATTTT

v_call: TRBV7-8
j_call: TRBJ1-1
d_call: NA
clone_size: few
cdr3_aa: CASSLDRSMNTEAFF
cdr3_nt: TGTGCCAGCAGCTTAGACAGGAGCATGAACACTGAAGCTTTCTTT

v_call: TRBV7-6
j_call: TRBJ1-1
d_call: NA
clone_size: NA
cdr3_aa: CASTLAAAANTEAFF
cdr3_nt: TGTGCCAGCACCTTAGCAGCGGCAGCGAACACTGAAGCTTTCTTT

v_call: TRBV5-4
j_call: TRBJ2-5
d_call: TRBD2
clone_size: NA
cdr3_aa: CASSLGRGGRETQYF
cdr3_nt: TGTGCCAGCAGCTTGGGGCGGGGGGGCCGAGAGACCCAGTACTTC

v_call: TRBV4-2
j_call: TRBJ2-7
d_call: NA
clone_size: NA
cdr3_aa: CASSRRQNSGEQYF
cdr3_nt: TGTGCCAGCAGCCGACGACAGAATTCAGGCGAGCAGTACTTC

v_call: TRBV3-1/TRBV3-2
j_call: TRBJ2-1
d_call: NA
clone_size: NA
cdr3_aa: CASSQRGHNEQFF
cdr3_nt: TGTGCCAGCAGCCAGCGGGGCCACAATGAGCAGTTCTTC

v_call: TRBV5-1
j_call: TRBJ2-2
d_call: NA
clone_size: NA
cdr3_aa: CASSLEGRANTGELFF
cdr3_nt: TGCGCCAGCAGCTTGGAAGGCCGGGCGAACACCGGGGAGCTGTTTTTT

v_call: TRBV19
j_call: TRBJ2-3
d_call: TRBD2
clone_size: NA
cdr3_aa: CASSILLAGGDTQYF
cdr3_nt: TGTGCCAGTAGTATTTTACTAGCGGGAGGAGATACGCAGTATTTT

v_call: TRBV7-9
j_call: TRBJ1-3
d_call: NA
clone_size: NA
cdr3_aa: CASSAVRALGNTIYF
cdr3_nt: TGTGCCAGCAGCGCCGTCAGGGCCCTAGGAAACACCATATATTTT

v_call: TRBV3-1/TRBV3-2
j_call: TRBJ2-5
d_call: TRBD2
clone_size: NA
cdr3_aa: CASSPLWTSGGSQETQYF
cdr3_nt: TGTGCCAGCAGCCCCCTGTGGACTAGCGGGGGGTCCCAGGAGACCCAGTACTTC

v_call: TRBV5-4
j_call: TRBJ2-7
d_call: NA
clone_size: few
cdr3_aa: CASRLGRDSEQYF
cdr3_nt: TGTGCCAGCAGATTGGGCCGAGATAGCGAGCAGTACTTC

v_call: TRBV18
j_call: TRBJ2-3
d_call: NA
clone_size: NA
cdr3_aa: CASSPEPGDTQYF
cdr3_nt: TGTGCCAGCTCACCCGAACCCGGAGATACGCAGTATTTT

v_call: TRBV7-6
j_call: TRBJ1-3
d_call: NA
clone_size: NA
cdr3_aa: CASSFSRVSGNTIYF
cdr3_nt: TGTGCCAGCAGCTTTAGCAGGGTCTCTGGAAACACCATATATTTT